These 29 T cell receptor beta chains share one sample of origin, sequenced in a study of blood T cell repertoires in COVID-19. Some clones are missing from TCRdb's copy, which holds only in-frame ones; the method was immunoSEQ multiplex PCR. The table lists approximately 200,000 clones, around 84% of them singletons. Sequencing was carried out using peripheral blood. The receptors come from a woman aged 55-69 years who had recovered from COVID-19.

V is TRBV30 and J is TRBJ1-1; D gene unclear. V shed 0 bases and J shed 3 bases, with 14 bases lying between them. Germline V lookup: CDR1 GTSNPN, CDR2 SVGIG (reference sequence). The CDR3 totals 15 residues. CDR3 bases: TGTGCCTGGAGTGTAAGGCGGTTTGCTGACACTGAAGCTTTCTTT. This gives the protein CAWSVRRFADTEAFF.

The CDR3 loop is CASKIQGVGSPLHF. The CDR3 region has the DNA TGTGCCAGCAAAATACAGGGGGTGGGTTCACCCCTCCACTTT. The rearrangement uses TRBV6-5 and TRBJ1-6; 8 bases are a match to TRBD1. The V and J ends lost 7 bases and 9 bases, in that order; junction bases with no gene match: 8. The CDR3 extends over 14 amino acids. Looked up from germline, CDR1 is MNHEY and CDR2 is SVGAGI.

This chain connects TRBV19 to TRBJ2-3; weak D call: TRBD1 (5 bases). Germline values: CDR1 LNHDA, CDR2 SQIVND (reference sequence). The length of the CDR3 is 13 residues. V was shortened by 5 bases and J by 1 base, with 7 bases between the two germline ends. For the CDR3, the DNA is TGTGCCAGTAGTGTGACAGGCACAGATACGCAGTATTTT. This sequence encodes CASSVTGTDTQYF.

This clone was counted between two and nine times. The chain employs TRBV9 and TRBJ2-3; 15 bases agree with TRBD2. The germline CDR1 and CDR2 sequences are SGDLS and YYNGEE. The J segment lost 2 bases and the V segment lost 4 bases, leaving 5 bases of the junction unmatched. CDR3 length: 17 residues. The CDR3: CASSLGTSGGNTDTQYF. CDR3 bases: TGTGCCAGCAGCCTGGGGACTAGCGGGGGGAACACAGATACGCAGTATTTT.

The V call is TRBV13, the J call TRBJ2-4; a weak D match, TRBD2 (6 bases). The V and J ends lost 4 bases and 5 bases respectively, with 12 bases between them. CDR3 size: 14 residues. CDR1 is PRHDT, CDR2 FYEKMQ, per germline (reference sequence). The CDR3 DNA follows: TGTGCCAGCAGCTCGGGGAAGCGGGAAAACATTCAGTACTTC. This codes for CASSSGKRENIQYF.

The J gene is TRBJ2-7, the V gene TRBV30, with D perhaps TRBD1 (6 bases). Trimming left V 0 bases short and J 0 bases short, with 15 bases between. This CDR3 has 16 residues. Per germline, CDR1 GTSNPN and CDR2 SVGIG (reference sequence). The CDR3 DNA sequence: TGTGCCTGGAGTGTACAACAGGGTCTGGGCTCCTACGAGCAGTACTTC. Amino acids: CAWSVQQGLGSYEQYF.

The gene calls are TRBV5-1 and TRBJ2-6; 9 positions match TRBD1. The CDR3 spans 18 residues. V shed 3 bases, J shed 1 base, and the junction held 8 bases outside the gene matches. CDR1 and CDR2 from the germline V gene are SGHRS and YFSETQ. The CDR3 region is CASSSPTGTGSGANVLTF. CDR3 nucleotides: TGCGCCAGCAGCTCGCCCACCGGGACAGGGTCTGGGGCCAACGTCCTGACTTTC.

The J gene is TRBJ2-1, the V gene TRBV5-4; 8 bases match TRBD2. Germline trimming cut 10 bases from V and 7 bases from J; bases unmatched to any gene: 13. Per germline, CDR1 SGHNT and CDR2 YYREEE (reference sequence). The CDR3 spans 14 residues. The CDR3 nucleotides read TGTGCCGCGGGCGCGGGGGGCCCTGGAAATGAGCAGTTCTTC. This codes for CAAGAGGPGNEQFF.

The chain couples TRBV18 to TRBJ2-7; TRBD1 might be the D (6 bases). Germline CDR1 is KGHSH and CDR2 is LQKENI. CDR3 length: 14 residues. The ends were cut back, 6 bases at V and 7 bases at J, with 19 bases in the middle. CDR3 bases: TGTGCCAGCTCCCACAGGGTGCTTTTGGGGGAGCAGTACTTC. Amino acid sequence: CASSHRVLLGEQYF.

The chain combines TRBV7-6 with TRBJ1-1, with D perhaps TRBD1 (6 bases). The CDR3 is 15 amino acids. V was clipped by 3 bases and J by 3 bases, with 14 bases between them. CDR1 and CDR2 (germline): SGHVS, FNYEAQ. Here the CDR3 DNA reads TGTGCCAGCAGCTTGGGGTCTACAGGGTACACTGAAGCTTTCTTT. This sequence encodes CASSLGSTGYTEAFF. The full variable domain, with the rest looked up from reference TRBV7-6 and TRBJ1-1, is GAGVSQSPRYKVTKRGQDVALRCDPISGHVSLYWYRQALGQGPEFLTYFNYEAQQDKSGLPNDRFSAERPEGSISTLTIQRTEQRDSAMYRCASSLGSTGYTEAFFGQGTRLTVV.

The chain recombines TRBV4-2 with TRBJ2-5, with TRBD1 identical over 9 bases. The germline V gene has CDR1 LGHNA and CDR2 YNFKEQ. After removal of 4 bases from V and 4 bases from J, the junction contained 4 bases not matched to a gene. The CDR3 covers 14 residues. CDR3 region: CASSPTQGAETQYF. CDR3 DNA sequence: TGTGCCAGCAGCCCCACACAGGGGGCAGAGACCCAGTACTTC.

This chain joins TRBV2 and TRBJ2-3, with 11 bases that match TRBD1. The germline gives CDR1 SNHLY, CDR2 FYNNEI. This CDR3 contains 15 residues. V dropped 4 bases and J dropped 7; count of bases not matched to a gene: 7. This chain's CDR3 is CASSGLGQGGNTQYF. The CDR3, as DNA: TGTGCCAGCAGTGGCTTGGGACAGGGGGGGAATACGCAGTATTTT.

This clone has just a few counts. The chain recombines TRBV18 with TRBJ2-1; D perhaps matches TRBD2 (6 bases). The CDR3 is 15 amino acids. Deletions cut 2 bases from V and 1 base from J, with 9 bases between. CDR1 is KGHSH, CDR2 LQKENI, per germline. The CDR3 reads CASSPASVSYNEQFF. CDR3 sequence (DNA): TGTGCCAGCTCACCAGCTAGCGTGTCCTACAATGAGCAGTTCTTC. The full variable domain, in which reference TRBV18 and TRBJ2-1 provide the parts outside the CDR3, is NAGVMQNPRHLVRRRGQEARLRCSPMKGHSHVYWYRQLPEEGLKFMVYLQKENIIDESGMPKERFSAEFPKEGPSILRIQQVVRGDSAAYFCASSPASVSYNEQFFGPGTRLTVL.

In its sample, this clone was seen once. The CDR3 is CASSWAGGENTEAFF. The CDR3 DNA follows: TGCGCCAGCAGCTGGGCTGGGGGGGAGAACACTGAAGCTTTCTTT. The genes are TRBV5-1 and TRBJ1-1, with D possibly matching TRBD1 (5 bases). The V and J ends lost 3 bases and 1 base respectively, with 13 bases between them. Per germline, CDR1 SGHRS and CDR2 YFSETQ. This CDR3 has 15 residues.

The J gene is TRBJ2-4, the V gene TRBV7-3; 9 nucleotides agree with TRBD2. V was clipped by 2 bases and J by 0 bases; unmatched bases: 8. Germline CDR1 is SGHTA and CDR2 is FQGTGA. This CDR3 region has 18 residues. CDR3 in DNA: TGTGCCAGCAGCTTACGAGTAGCGGGGGCCCTAGCCAAAAACATTCAGTACTTC. Protein product: CASSLRVAGALAKNIQYF.

The genes are TRBV5-8 and TRBJ1-5, with 8 bases fitting TRBD1. The J segment lost 4 bases and the V segment lost 4 bases, leaving 7 bases of the junction unmatched. This CDR3 has 15 amino acids. Germline CDR1 SGHTS, CDR2 YDEGEE. The CDR3 region has the DNA TGTGCCAGCAGCGGCAGGGGGCTACCGAATCAGCCCCAGCATTTT. Translated: CASSGRGLPNQPQHF.

This chain uses TRBV5-6 with TRBJ1-6; no clear D. The ends were cut back, 0 bases at V and 8 bases at J, with 6 bases in the middle. The CDR3 extends over 13 amino acids. Germline CDR1 and CDR2: SGHDT and YYEEEE. The CDR3 nucleotides are TGTGCCAGCAGCTTGGCCCGTTATTCACCCCTCCACTTT. Its protein product is CASSLARYSPLHF.

This chain connects TRBV21-1 to TRBJ1-1; TRBD1 is the table's D call, not checked against the DNA. TRBV21-1 is marked as a pseudogene. This CDR3 region has 17 residues. CDR3 in amino acids: CASTFRRTGKMNTEAFF. CDR3 DNA sequence: TGTGCCAGCACCTTTAGGAGAACAGGGAAAATGAACACTGAAGCTTTCTTT.

The chain combines TRBV9 with TRBJ1-2; a possible D gene is TRBD1 (5 bases). The CDR3 contains 14 residues. The germline CDR1 and CDR2 sequences are SGDLS and YYNGEE. V was pared by 0 bases and J by 4 bases, with 10 bases between. The CDR3 loop is CASSVGPGGYGYTF. The CDR3 DNA reads as TGTGCCAGCAGCGTAGGGCCGGGGGGCTATGGCTACACCTTC.

The chain links TRBV4-1 to TRBJ2-5, with 8 bases aligning to TRBD2. The CDR3 has 16 amino acids. Trimming at V came to 1 base and at J to 5 bases, leaving 9 bases not matched to a gene. Looked up from germline, CDR1 is MGHRA and CDR2 is YSYEKL. In DNA form, the CDR3 reads TGCGCCAGCAGCCAAGCGGGGAGCGGGGGTGGGGAGACCCAGTACTTC. Translated, it gives CASSQAGSGGGETQYF.

This clone was detected a few times. The chain carries TRBV11-3 and TRBJ2-1; 7 nucleotides match TRBD2. Germline V CDR1 and CDR2: SGHNT, YENEEA. Unmatched junction bases numbered 6, after V lost 3 bases and J lost 10 bases. The CDR3 covers 13 residues. The CDR3 nucleotides read TGTGCCAGCAGCTTTGGCGGGGGAGGGGAGCAGTTCTTC. Residues: CASSFGGGGEQFF.

The chain carries TRBV7-2 and TRBJ1-4; D not resolved. Germline V gives CDR1 SGHTA, CDR2 FQGNSA. This CDR3 is built from 15 residues. V was cut by 4 bases and J by 0 bases, with 9 bases left in between. The CDR3 loop reads CASSSQIATNEKLFF. The CDR3 DNA is TGTGCCAGCAGCTCTCAGATTGCAACTAATGAAAAACTGTTTTTT.

This clone was recorded only once. The J gene is TRBJ2-3, the V gene TRBV5-1; TRBD1 agrees at 8 bases. The ends lost 5 bases at V and 0 bases at J; junction bases unmatched: 8. Germline V lookup: CDR1 SGHRS, CDR2 YFSETQ. The CDR3 length is 16 residues. The CDR3 bases are TGCGCCAGCAGACAGGGGGTCTCTTCTAGCACAGATACGCAGTATTTT. Amino acid sequence: CASRQGVSSSTDTQYF.

The V call is TRBV7-2, the J call TRBJ1-3, with 12 bases lining up with TRBD1. The germline V gene encodes CDR1 SGHTA and CDR2 FQGNSA. The V gene end was trimmed by 4 bases and the J gene end by 1 base; junction bases not matched to a gene: 2. The CDR3 covers 16 residues. The CDR3 DNA reads TGTGCCAGCAGCTGGGGACAGGGGGCTTCTGGAAACACCATATATTTT. Its protein is CASSWGQGASGNTIYF.

J is TRBJ1-1 and V is TRBV9, with D possibly matching TRBD1 (5 bases). Trimming took 0 bases from V and 1 from J, leaving 10 bases between them. The CDR3 covers 15 residues. The germline V gene has CDR1 SGDLS and CDR2 YYNGEE. CDR3 protein: CASSVEDSSNTEAFF. In DNA form, the CDR3 reads TGTGCCAGCAGCGTAGAAGACAGTTCGAACACTGAAGCTTTCTTT.

The rearrangement uses TRBV5-6 and TRBJ2-1; TRBD1 is a possible D gene (6 bases). The CDR3 sequence is 11 residues long. The V and J ends lost 2 bases and 10 bases respectively, with 7 bases between them. CDR1 and CDR2 (germline): SGHDT, YYEEEE. For the CDR3, the DNA is TGTGCCAGCAGCTTCAGGGGCGAGCAGTTCTTC. This sequence encodes CASSFRGEQFF.

The chain recombines TRBV5-5 with TRBJ2-1; D is ambiguous. Germline CDR1 SGHKS, CDR2 YYEKEE (reference sequence). The CDR3 length is 11 residues. Trimming shortened V by 1 base and J by 8 bases, and 4 bases separated the two germline ends. The DNA of the CDR3 is TGTGCCAGCAGCTTGACGGATGAGCAGTTCTTC. It is translated as CASSLTDEQFF.

This chain connects TRBV7-9 to TRBJ1-5; D might be TRBD1 (5 bases). CDR3 length: 15 residues. Germline V gives CDR1 SEHNR, CDR2 FQNEAQ (reference sequence). V was cut by 1 base and J by 2 bases, with 9 bases left in between. CDR3 in amino acids: CASSLDQQGNQPQHF. The CDR3 DNA follows: TGTGCCAGCAGCTTAGATCAACAGGGCAATCAGCCCCAGCATTTT.

This clone was recorded a few times. The gene calls are TRBV7-9 and TRBJ2-1; TRBD1 is a possible D gene (6 bases). The CDR3 loop spans 17 amino acids. V was shortened by 2 bases and J by 6 bases, with 20 bases between the two germline ends. CDR1 and CDR2 (germline): SEHNR, FQNEAQ (reference sequence). CDR3 sequence reads: CASSLSLPLQGSNEQFF. In nucleotides, the CDR3 is TGTGCCAGCAGCTTATCCCTCCCTTTACAGGGTAGCAATGAGCAGTTCTTC.